This paragraph reports one T cell receptor (beta chain). What this receptor recognizes is not known. No base quality information exists; no much larger clone differs at one position. The data were produced on an Illumina HiSeq 1500. TCRdb reprocessing: public reads trimmed at Q25 with fastp, clones called with MiXCR, in-frame beta chains kept. All rows with the same CDR3 protein become a single entry with the most common DNA and genes. For this sample the table gives roughly 600,000 distinct CDR3 sequences, of which 20% to 25% were detected only once. Together, the top ten hold 7.5% to 9% of the sample. The sample comes from a study of T cell repertoires in cytomegalovirus infection (dated by TCRdb to between 2018 and 2020). Regarding the research as a whole: The HLA type of each donor mattered for the analysis, because public TCR beta signatures pointed to carriage of CMV infection along with the matching HLA type.

Overall study results and their limits: The ex vivo response was dominated by HLA-C-restricted CMV-specific TCR beta clonotypes, which also provided the single most frequent clonotype in two of eight donors. Carriers of CMV infection plus the relevant HLA type were discriminated by the cumulative frequency of public TCR beta family members in the study cohort and in an independent roughly 400-donor cohort.

The germline V gene supplies CDR1 SGHNT and CDR2 YENEEA. From cysteine to phenylalanine, the CDR3 is 14 amino acids long. The CDR3 DNA has 42 bases and is translated from base 1. Ends trimmed: V by 5 bases, J by 9 bases; bases unmatched to a gene: 12. The rearrangement combines TRBV11-3 with TRBJ2-5; TRBD1 fits 7 bases in the junction. The material sequenced was CD8+ T cells from PBMCs. The TCR sequence derives from a human donor in good health (CMV status not recorded). Some clones in this sample may be carry-over from other donors' samples. In nucleotide form, the sequence is TGTGCCAGCAGCCCCCCGGGACAGCGATGGGCCCAGTACTTC. This gives the protein CASSPPGQRWAQYF.